These T cell receptor beta chains were read from a single sample in a study of beta chain features in type 1 diabetes. Sequenced by immunoSEQ multiplex PCR; TCRdb stores in-frame clones only, minus some. The profile shows 350,000 to 450,000 clones, around 12% of them singletons. Input material: naive CD4+ T cells from blood. These receptors originate from a young woman with type 1 diabetes. Both conserved end residues are part of each CDR3. The order of the fields is V gene, clone size, J gene, D gene, CDR3 DNA, CDR3 protein. A D gene is named only where the DNA matches it firmly. Clone size is given for some rows only: seen once, a few or many times, or a class if the clone is expanded.

TRBV5-1,few,TRBJ2-4,TRBD2,TGCGCCAGCAGTCAGCGGGAGGTTGGTGGAAACATTCAGTACTTC,CASSQREVGGNIQYF
TRBV7-9,NA,TRBJ2-1,TRBD2,TGTGCCAGCAGAAGACTAGCGGGAACCTACAATGAGCAGTTCTTC,CASRRLAGTYNEQFF
TRBV7-3,NA,TRBJ2-2,NA,TGTGCCAGCGGCTTATACAGGGACACCGGGGAGCTGTTTTTT,CASGLYRDTGELFF
TRBV7-2,NA,TRBJ2-3,NA,TGTGCCAGCAGCTTACCGGGACATCCTACGCAGTATTTT,CASSLPGHPTQYF
TRBV20-1,NA,TRBJ2-7,NA,TGCAGTGCTAGGCGGCACTACGAGCAGTACTTC,CSARRHYEQYF
TRBV14,NA,TRBJ2-2,TRBD2,TGTGCCAGCAGCCAATATCTAGCGGGGCCGGCGCGTCCCGGGGAGCTGTTTTTT,CASSQYLAGPARPGELFF
TRBV2,NA,TRBJ2-7,TRBD1,TGTGCCAGCAGTCGACAGGGGACTTCCACCTACGAGCAGTACTTC,CASSRQGTSTYEQYF
TRBV4-1,few,TRBJ2-7,NA,TGCGCCAGCAGCCAACCCACCACAGCTTCCCACTCCTACGAGCAGTACTTC,CASSQPTTASHSYEQYF
TRBV7-6,few,TRBJ2-1,NA,TGTGCCAGCAGCCAGGGGACCATCTCCTACAATGAGCAGTTCTTC,CASSQGTISYNEQFF
TRBV7-2,once,TRBJ2-3,NA,TGTGCCAGCAGCTCACCGGGACTCCAAGATACGCAGTATTTT,CASSSPGLQDTQYF
TRBV4-3,NA,TRBJ2-7,TRBD2,TGCGCCAGCAGCCAAGAACTACTAGCGGGAGTGGGCTACGAGCAGTACTTC,CASSQELLAGVGYEQYF
TRBV12-5,NA,TRBJ1-1,TRBD1,TGTGCTAGTGGTTCAGGACAGGAGGACACTGAAGCTTTCTTT,CASGSGQEDTEAFF
TRBV5-1,few,TRBJ2-1,NA,TGCGCCAGCAGCGCCAGGGGGGACTACAATGAGCAGTTCTTC,CASSARGDYNEQFF
TRBV30,few,TRBJ2-6,TRBD1,TGTGCCTGGACCCGAAGCCGGGTACAGGGGGCCGGGGCCAACGTCCTGACTTTC,CAWTRSRVQGAGANVLTF
TRBV14,few,TRBJ2-5,NA,TGTGCCAGCAGCCAAGTGGACCAGTCCCCCAGGGTGACCCAGTACTTC,CASSQVDQSPRVTQYF
TRBV7-9,NA,TRBJ2-7,TRBD1,TGTGCCAGCAGGCCCGGGACAGGGAATACCTACGAGCAGTACTTC,CASRPGTGNTYEQYF
TRBV19,NA,TRBJ2-5,TRBD2,TGTGCCAGTAGCCCCACGGGACTAGCGGGATTTGGAGAGACCCAGTACTTC,CASSPTGLAGFGETQYF
TRBV6-5,few,TRBJ2-7,TRBD1,TGTGCCAGCAGTAGCCAGGGGGCTGGGGCCTACGAGCAGTACTTC,CASSSQGAGAYEQYF
TRBV12-5,few,TRBJ2-7,NA,TGTGCTAGTGGCTCGGGGGGCCGCAACGAGCAGTACTTC,CASGSGGRNEQYF
TRBV5-1,NA,TRBJ1-2,TRBD1,TGCGCCAGCAGCTCAAAACGTAGGGGGCCAGAACCAGCTCAAGGCTACACCTTC,CASSSKRRGPEPAQGYTF
TRBV7-9,few,TRBJ2-1,TRBD2,TGTGCCAGCAGCTTAGGGACTAGCGGGGGGGGCAATGAGCAGTTCTTC,CASSLGTSGGGNEQFF
TRBV18,NA,TRBJ1-5,NA,TGTGCCAGCTCACCAATAGACAGCCTCAATCAGCCCCAGCATTTT,CASSPIDSLNQPQHF
TRBV30,few,TRBJ1-2,TRBD1,TGTGCCTGGAGCGCCCAGGGGGCGGTTTATGGCTACACCTTC,CAWSAQGAVYGYTF
TRBV9,few,TRBJ2-3,TRBD1,TGTGCCAGCAGCGTAGATTGGACAGGGAGCACAGATACGCAGTATTTT,CASSVDWTGSTDTQYF
TRBV11-2,few,TRBJ2-3,TRBD2,TGTGCCAGCAGCTACAATTTAGCGGGACCCCCAGATACGCAGTATTTT,CASSYNLAGPPDTQYF
TRBV9,NA,TRBJ2-1,NA,TGTGCCAGCAGCCCAGACACACATTCCTACAATGAGCAGTTCTTC,CASSPDTHSYNEQFF
TRBV28,NA,TRBJ2-1,TRBD2,TGTGCCAGCAGCCCCCCGGGGGGGCTGGAGTACAATGAGCAGTTCTTC,CASSPPGGLEYNEQFF
TRBV5-8,few,TRBJ1-1,NA,TGTGCCAGCAGGGGGGCAGGTGTGAACACTGAAGCTTTCTTT,CASRGAGVNTEAFF
TRBV5-4,few,TRBJ2-1,NA,TGTGCCAGCAGCTCAAGGGGGAGGGCAGCCAATGAGCAGTTCTTC,CASSSRGRAANEQFF
TRBV7-2,NA,TRBJ1-5,TRBD1,TGTGCCAGCAGCTTATCCGGACAGGGATGGCAGCCCCAGCATTTT,CASSLSGQGWQPQHF
TRBV7-9,few,TRBJ1-6,TRBD1,TGTGCCAGCAGCCCGGGACAGTTAAATTCACCCCTCCACTTT,CASSPGQLNSPLHF
TRBV5-6,few,TRBJ1-2,TRBD1,TGTGCCAGCAGCTTGGGATACAGGGGGGGCTACACCTTC,CASSLGYRGGYTF
TRBV5-4,few,TRBJ2-1,TRBD2,TGCGCCAGCAGCCAAGGGACTAGCGGGAGTCTTGAGCAGTTCTTC,CASSQGTSGSLEQFF
TRBV2,few,TRBJ2-7,TRBD1,TGTGCCAGCAGTGCGGACAGGGTCGAATTGGACGAGCAGTACTTC,CASSADRVELDEQYF
TRBV15,few,TRBJ2-1,NA,TGTGCCACCAGAGCGGAGCGAAACCCCTACAATGAGCAGTTCTTC,CATRAERNPYNEQFF
TRBV28,NA,TRBJ2-7,TRBD1,TGTGCCAGCAGTTACCCCGGGACAGGGTCCTACGAGCAGTACTTC,CASSYPGTGSYEQYF
TRBV5-1,NA,TRBJ2-6,TRBD2,TGCGCCAGCAGCTTGGATTCTAGCGGGGGGTCTGGGGCCAACGTCCTGACTTTC,CASSLDSSGGSGANVLTF
TRBV6-6,NA,TRBJ2-3,NA,TGTGCCAGCAGTCTCGTGGCCACAGATACGCAGTATTTT,CASSLVATDTQYF
TRBV18,NA,TRBJ2-3,NA,TGTGCCAGCTCACGCACGGTGACAGATACGCAGTATTTT,CASSRTVTDTQYF
TRBV7-2,once,TRBJ2-1,TRBD2,TGTGCCAGCAGCCGTAGCGGGAACCGGGGCGAGCAGTTCTTC,CASSRSGNRGEQFF
TRBV18,once,TRBJ1-3,NA,TGTGCCAGCTCCTCACAACAGGGTTCAAGCTCTGGAAACACCATATATTTT,CASSSQQGSSSGNTIYF
TRBV11-2,NA,TRBJ2-3,NA,TGTGCCAGCAGCTTAGGGCGGCCGGCTAGCGCGAAATCCGATACGCAGTATTTT,CASSLGRPASAKSDTQYF
TRBV4-3,few,TRBJ2-3,TRBD1,TGCGCCAGCAGCCTGAATCCGGACAGGGGGCAGTCAGATACGCAGTATTTT,CASSLNPDRGQSDTQYF
TRBV6-6,few,TRBJ2-7,NA,TGTGCCAGCAAATACCCCTCGGGGTACGAGCAGTACTTC,CASKYPSGYEQYF